This T cell receptor beta chain comes out of a study of blood T cell repertoires in COVID-19. The germline V gene encodes CDR1 KGHSH and CDR2 LQKENI. The CDR3 covers 15 residues. Deletions cut 4 bases from V and 4 bases from J, with 16 bases between. Original processing notes: Scientists estimated how many nucleated cells there were by amplifying reference gene primers. Measured with immunoSEQ multiplex PCR; TCRdb has only the in-frame clones, and not every one. The DNA was the basis for D and trimming; V, J and clone size are from that table. The data show some 87,000 clones, about 92% seen once. The specimen sequenced was peripheral blood. The clonotype originates from a woman aged 55 to 70 with active COVID-19. The rearrangement links TRBV18 to TRBJ1-1; D is uncertain. This CDR3 is CASSQLVGLFTEAFF. The CDR3 DNA reads as TGTGCCAGCTCACAACTTGTTGGTTTATTCACTGAAGCTTTCTTT.